Listed here are 17 T cell receptor beta chains from one sample, sequenced in a study of read filtering for tumor transcriptome and immune sequencing. The library was built from roughly 400 ng RNA with molecular barcoded adaptors for alpha/delta and beta/gamma chains. TCRdb used MiXCR to reprocess the reads, holding one entry per CDR3 protein. The sample contains around 48,000 distinct CDR3 sequences, around 20% of which appear only once. Sequencing was performed on a population of CD138-negative cells sorted from bone marrow. The receptors come from a donor at least 40 years old with multiple myeloma.

This clonotype appeared many times. The chain combines TRBV5-1 with TRBJ2-5; no clear D. The V gene lost 2 bases and the J gene lost 5 bases, with 7 bases spanning the gap. This CDR3 contains 12 residues. Germline V gene lookup returns CDR1 SGHRS and CDR2 YFSETQ. The DNA of the CDR3 is TGCGCCAGCAGCTTCCCCTCGGAGACCCAGTACTTC. Translation gives CASSFPSETQYF.

At least ten counts were recorded for this clonotype. The V and J genes are TRBV7-2 and TRBJ2-7, with TRBD2 as a possible D gene (6 bases). V was trimmed by 0 bases and J by 6 bases, leaving 9 bases between them. Germline lookup yields CDR1 SGHTA and CDR2 FQGNSA. The CDR3 sequence is 13 residues long. The CDR3 bases are TGTGCCAGCAGCTTAGCGGGAGGAATCGAGCAGTACTTC. It codes for CASSLAGGIEQYF.

This clonotype has at least ten counts. This chain links TRBV11-3 with TRBJ2-1, with 8 bases matching TRBD2. CDR3 length: 16 residues. The V and J ends lost 3 bases and 7 bases, in that order; junction bases with no gene match: 11. Germline assignment: CDR1 SGHNT and CDR2 YENEEA. The CDR3 DNA is TGTGCCAGCAGCTTTTGGGCGGGGGGCGTCTGGAATGAGCAGTTCTTC. It translates to CASSFWAGGVWNEQFF.

Worth noting for this clonotype: A read error may explain this, as a much larger clone is one base away. The chain combines TRBV19 with TRBJ2-6; D may correspond to TRBD1 or TRBD2 (5 bases each). The CDR3 consists of 16 residues. Germline CDR1 and CDR2: LNHDA and SQIVND (reference sequence). The CDR3 DNA is TGTGCCAGTAGTAGCCTCTCAGGGACCGGGGCCAACGTCCAGACTTTC. Protein sequence: CASSSLSGTGANVQTF.

As for this clonotype: It may be a read error: a sequence one base away is much more abundant. The chain combines TRBV19 with TRBJ1-5; D remains unclear. The CDR3 runs to 15 residues. The germline V gene has CDR1 LNHDA and CDR2 SQIVND (reference sequence). The CDR3 region has the DNA TGTGCCAGTAGTATGGAGCAGGTTTTCAATCAGCCCCAGCGTTTT. It codes for CASSMEQVFNQPQRF.

Turning to this clonotype: Compared with germline, one end of the junction differs, possibly owing to a read error. This chain connects TRBV28 to TRBJ2-7; 8 nucleotides line up with TRBD1. Germline values: CDR1 MDHEN, CDR2 SYDVKM. The CDR3 length is 15 residues. The CDR3 DNA sequence: TGTGTCAGCAGTCAGATGCGGACAGGGAACTACGAGCAGTACTTC. Its translation is CVSSQMRTGNYEQYF.

On this clonotype itself: A much larger clone lies one base from this, so it may be a read error. This rearrangement joins TRBV28 to TRBJ1-5; 7 bases line up with TRBD1. V shed 10 bases and J 10 bases; nucleotides not matched to a gene: 22. Looked up from germline, CDR1 is MDHEN and CDR2 is SYDVKM. This CDR3 is 16 amino acids long. The CDR3 protein is CAIWDSLTPQSDPQHF. The CDR3 nucleotides are TGTGCCATTTGGGACAGTCTGACTCCACAATCAGATCCCCAGCATTTT.

This clonotype was seen many times. J is TRBJ2-7 and V is TRBV7-9; D is unresolved. Trimming removed 6 bases at V and 3 bases at J, with 24 bases between. CDR1 and CDR2 from the germline V gene are SEHNR and FQNEAQ (reference sequence). The CDR3 runs 17 residues. CDR3 residues: CASSNGVSPLRFYEQYF. In DNA form, the CDR3 reads TGTGCCAGCAGTAATGGGGTTTCCCCCCTTAGATTCTACGAGCAGTACTTC.

The sample holds many counts of this clonotype. The chain links TRBV20-1 to TRBJ2-5, with 8 bases lining up with TRBD1. CDR1 is DFQATT and CDR2 is SNEGSKA in the germline V gene (reference sequence). V was pared by 7 bases and J by 5 bases, with 12 bases of the junction left unmatched. The CDR3 length is 14 residues. CDR3: CSGKQGGARETQYF. The CDR3 DNA follows: TGCAGTGGGAAACAGGGGGGAGCAAGGGAGACCCAGTACTTC.

This chain links TRBV4-1 with TRBJ2-3; TRBD2 aligns across 14 bases. Per germline, CDR1 MGHRA and CDR2 YSYEKL. V lost 1 base and J lost 6; bases outside the gene matches: 6. The CDR3 runs to 17 residues. CDR3 sequence reads: CASSQGTGLAGVDTQYF. DNA for the CDR3: TGCGCCAGCAGCCAAGGAACGGGACTAGCGGGAGTTGATACGCAGTATTTT.

This chain links TRBV6-6 with TRBJ2-1, with a weak D call TRBD1 (6 bases). Trimming pared 5 bases from V and 6 bases from J, leaving 17 bases between. The CDR3 covers 15 residues. The germline CDR1 and CDR2 sequences are MNHNY and SVGAGI (reference sequence). CDR3 amino acids: CASSPRGSGSNEQFF. Here the CDR3 DNA reads TGTGCCAGCAGTCCCAGGGGCTCAGGGAGCAATGAGCAGTTCTTC.

This clonotype was seen many times. The chain couples TRBV28 to TRBJ2-5; D not resolved. The CDR3 has 13 amino acids. Germline V gene sequence: CDR1 MDHEN, CDR2 SYDVKM. V lost 5 bases and J lost 2, with 9 bases in between. The CDR3 DNA reads as TGTGCCAGCAGTCGAACAACTCAAGAGACCCAGTACTTC. Translated: CASSRTTQETQYF. Full variable domain (outside the CDR3, taken from reference TRBV28 and TRBJ2-5): DVKVTQSSRYLVKRTGEKVFLECVQDMDHENMFWYRQDPGLGLRLIYFSYDVKMKEKGDIPEGYSVSREKKERFSLILESASTNQTSMYLCASSRTTQETQYFGPGTRLLVL.

This clonotype was detected only a few times. The chain has TRBV5-1 and TRBJ2-3, with 8 positions matching TRBD2. In germline, CDR1 is SGHRS, CDR2 YFSETQ. J lost 0 bases, V lost 3 bases, and 9 bases had no gene match. CDR3 length: 17 amino acids. Here the CDR3 DNA reads TGCGCCAGCAGCTGGCCCGAAGCGGGAGAAAGCACAGATACGCAGTATTTT. Its translation is CASSWPEAGESTDTQYF.

This clonotype was found many times. This rearrangement joins TRBV7-3 to TRBJ2-3; TRBD2 is a possible D gene (6 bases). The CDR3 runs 17 residues. CDR1 and CDR2 (germline): SGHTA, FQGTGA. Trimming shortened V by 1 base and J by 0 bases, and 14 bases separated the two germline ends. CDR3 bases: TGTGCCAGCAGCTTAAAGGGTAGCGGAGCTAGCACAGATACGCAGTATTTT. It codes for CASSLKGSGASTDTQYF.

This clonotype was seen at least ten times. The chain combines TRBV29-1 with TRBJ1-2; no reliable D call. V gave up 4 bases and J gave up 5 bases, with 11 bases separating them. The CDR3 runs 12 residues. Germline CDR1 SQVTM, CDR2 ANQGSEA. CDR3 sequence (DNA): TGCAGCGTTGGATTAGGTCTTTATGGCTACACCTTC. Its translation: CSVGLGLYGYTF.

As concerns this clonotype: A read error may explain this, as a much larger clone is one base away. The chain has TRBV20-1 and TRBJ1-1; D perhaps matches TRBD1 (5 bases). Looked up from germline, CDR1 is DFQATT and CDR2 is SNEGSKA (reference sequence). The CDR3 is 15 amino acids. V dropped 4 bases and J dropped 0 bases, with 15 bases sitting between them. CDR3 nucleotide sequence: TGCAGTGCTAATGGAGGGGTAACGATGAACACTGAAGCTTTCTTT. This codes for CSANGGVTMNTEAFF.

Notes on this clonotype: A far larger clone is a single base away, which makes a read error likely. V usage is TRBV12-3 or TRBV12-4 and J usage is TRBJ2-1; D gene ambiguous. The CDR3 extends over 13 amino acids. Here the CDR3 reads CASGLDQQDEQFF. DNA for the CDR3: TGTGCCAGCGGTTTAGACCAGCAAGATGAGCAGTTCTTC.